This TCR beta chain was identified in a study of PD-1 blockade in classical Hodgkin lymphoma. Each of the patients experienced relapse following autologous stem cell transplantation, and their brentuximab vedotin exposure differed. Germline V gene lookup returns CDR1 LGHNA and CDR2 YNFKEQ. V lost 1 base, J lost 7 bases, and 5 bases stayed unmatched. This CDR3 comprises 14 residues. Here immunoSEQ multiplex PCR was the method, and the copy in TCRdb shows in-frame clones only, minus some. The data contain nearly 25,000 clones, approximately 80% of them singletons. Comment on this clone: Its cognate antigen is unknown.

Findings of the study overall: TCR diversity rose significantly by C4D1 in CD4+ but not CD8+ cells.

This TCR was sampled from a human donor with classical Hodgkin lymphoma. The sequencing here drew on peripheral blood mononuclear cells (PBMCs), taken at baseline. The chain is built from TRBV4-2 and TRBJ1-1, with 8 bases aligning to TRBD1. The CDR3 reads CASSQGDRNSEAFF. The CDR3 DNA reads TGTGCCAGCAGCCAAGGGGACAGGAATAGTGAAGCTTTCTTT.